This TCR beta chain emerged from a study of blood T cell repertoires in COVID-19. Study-wide background: Samples of COVID-19 (acute and convalescent) were obtained from the United States, Italy and Spain.

Profiling relied on immunoSEQ multiplex PCR, and the TCRdb table lists in-frame clones only, not all of them. The sample includes 200,000 to 300,000 clones, around 90% of them seen just once. The CDR3 contains 17 residues. Germline lookup yields CDR1 LGHDT and CDR2 YNNKEL (reference sequence). V trimming: 0 bases; J trimming: 0 bases; junction bases outside the gene matches: 4. This sequence was found in a man aged 55 to 70 who had recovered from COVID-19. This sequence joins TRBV3-1 (or the pseudogene TRBV3-2) and TRBJ1-1, with TRBD1 identical over 10 bases. Sequencing was performed on peripheral blood. CDR3 DNA sequence: TGTGCCAGCAGCCAAGATTGGACAGGGGGTTTGAACACTGAAGCTTTCTTT. Its protein product is CASSQDWTGGLNTEAFF.